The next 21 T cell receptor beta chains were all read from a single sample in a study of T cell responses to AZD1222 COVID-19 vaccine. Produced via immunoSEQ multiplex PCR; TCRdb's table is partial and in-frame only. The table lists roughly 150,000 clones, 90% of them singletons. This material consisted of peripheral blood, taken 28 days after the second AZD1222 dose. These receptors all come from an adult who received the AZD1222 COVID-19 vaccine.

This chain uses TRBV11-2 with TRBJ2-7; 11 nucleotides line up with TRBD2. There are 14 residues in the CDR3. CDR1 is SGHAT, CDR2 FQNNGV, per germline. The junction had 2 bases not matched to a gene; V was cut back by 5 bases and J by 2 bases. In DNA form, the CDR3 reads TGTGCCAGCAGCCGACTAGCGGGGCCCTACGAGCAGTACGTC. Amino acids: CASSRLAGPYEQYV.

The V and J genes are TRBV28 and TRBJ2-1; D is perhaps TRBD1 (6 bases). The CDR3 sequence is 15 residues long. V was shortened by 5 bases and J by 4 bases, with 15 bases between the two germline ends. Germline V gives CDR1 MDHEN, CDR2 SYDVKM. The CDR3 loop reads CASSPHTGQYNEQFF. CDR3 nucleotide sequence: TGTGCCAGCAGTCCCCACACCGGACAGTACAATGAGCAGTTCTTC.

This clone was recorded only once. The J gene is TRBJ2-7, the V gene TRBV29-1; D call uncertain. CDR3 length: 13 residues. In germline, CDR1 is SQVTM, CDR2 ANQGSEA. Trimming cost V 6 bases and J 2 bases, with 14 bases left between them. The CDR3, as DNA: TGCAGCGTATTTTCTGGTGGACCCTACGAGCAGTACTTC. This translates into CSVFSGGPYEQYF.

DNA of the CDR3: TGTGCCAGCAGCGTAGATGGGGCGGGAGTTCTCTACGAGCAGTACTTC. Amino acid sequence: CASSVDGAGVLYEQYF. The chain uses TRBV9 and TRBJ2-7, with 7 nucleotides matching TRBD2. Trimming at V came to 0 bases and at J to 3 bases, leaving 9 bases not matched to a gene. CDR3 size: 16 residues. CDR1 and CDR2 (germline): SGDLS, YYNGEE.

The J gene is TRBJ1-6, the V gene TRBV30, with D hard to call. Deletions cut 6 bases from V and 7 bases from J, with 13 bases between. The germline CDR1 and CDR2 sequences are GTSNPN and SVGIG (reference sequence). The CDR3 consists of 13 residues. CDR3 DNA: TGTGCCTGCGCTCTAAACGGGAATTCACCCCTCCACTTT. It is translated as CACALNGNSPLHF.

The CDR3 coding sequence is TGTGCCAGCAGCTTACCCTCGACAGGTCTGGCCATAGATACGCAGTATTTT. It translates to CASSLPSTGLAIDTQYF. The chain carries TRBV7-9 and TRBJ2-3, with D possibly TRBD1 on 6 matching bases. Deletions cut 2 bases from V and 5 bases from J, with 20 bases between. Germline CDR1 is SEHNR and CDR2 is FQNEAQ (reference sequence). The CDR3 totals 17 residues.

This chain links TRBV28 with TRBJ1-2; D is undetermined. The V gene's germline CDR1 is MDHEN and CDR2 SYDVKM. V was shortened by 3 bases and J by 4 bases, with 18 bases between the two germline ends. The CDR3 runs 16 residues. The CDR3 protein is CASSFGSAWGLYGYTF. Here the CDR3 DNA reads TGTGCCAGCAGTTTTGGTTCGGCCTGGGGTCTCTATGGCTACACCTTC.

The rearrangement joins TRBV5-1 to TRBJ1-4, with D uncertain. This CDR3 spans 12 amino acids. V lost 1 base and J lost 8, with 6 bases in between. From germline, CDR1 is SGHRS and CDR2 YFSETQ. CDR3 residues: CASSLRGEKLFF. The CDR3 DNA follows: TGCGCCAGCAGCTTGCGGGGAGAAAAACTGTTTTTT.

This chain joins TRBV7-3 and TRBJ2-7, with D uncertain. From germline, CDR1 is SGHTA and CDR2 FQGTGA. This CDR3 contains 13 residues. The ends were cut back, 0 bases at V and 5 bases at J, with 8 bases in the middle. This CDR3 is CASSLTRGDEQYF. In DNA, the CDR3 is TGTGCCAGCAGCTTAACGAGAGGCGACGAGCAGTACTTC.

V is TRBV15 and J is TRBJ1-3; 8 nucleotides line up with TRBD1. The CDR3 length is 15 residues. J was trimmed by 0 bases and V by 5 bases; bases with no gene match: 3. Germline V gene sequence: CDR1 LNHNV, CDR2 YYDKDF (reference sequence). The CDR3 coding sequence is TGTGCCACCAGCGGGGACAGGTTCTCTGGAAACACCATATATTTT. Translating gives CATSGDRFSGNTIYF.

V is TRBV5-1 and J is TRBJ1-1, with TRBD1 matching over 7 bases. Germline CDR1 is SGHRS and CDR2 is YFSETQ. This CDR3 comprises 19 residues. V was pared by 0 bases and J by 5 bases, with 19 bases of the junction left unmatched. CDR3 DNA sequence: TGCGCCAGCAGCTTGGGTCTCCCGAGGACAGGAGCCAAAAGTACTGAAGCTTTCTTT. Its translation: CASSLGLPRTGAKSTEAFF. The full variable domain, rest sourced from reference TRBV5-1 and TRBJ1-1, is KAGVTQTPRYLIKTRGQQVTLSCSPISGHRSVSWYQQTPGQGLQFLFEYFSETQRNKGNFPGRFSGRQFSNSRSEMNVSTLELGDSALYLCASSLGLPRTGAKSTEAFFGQGTRLTVV.

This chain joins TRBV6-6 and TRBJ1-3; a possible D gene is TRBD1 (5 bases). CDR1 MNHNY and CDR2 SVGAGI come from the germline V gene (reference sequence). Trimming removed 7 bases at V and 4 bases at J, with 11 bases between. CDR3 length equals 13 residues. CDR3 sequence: CASMGDLGNTIYF. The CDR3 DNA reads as TGTGCCAGCATGGGGGATTTGGGAAACACCATATATTTT.

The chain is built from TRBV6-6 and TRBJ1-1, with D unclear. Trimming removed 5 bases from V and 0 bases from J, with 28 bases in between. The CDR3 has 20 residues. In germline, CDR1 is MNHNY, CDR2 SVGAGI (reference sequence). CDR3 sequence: CASSLYPPWTVLAVNTEAFF. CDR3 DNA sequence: TGTGCCAGCAGTCTTTATCCCCCCTGGACCGTGCTGGCGGTGAACACTGAAGCTTTCTTT.

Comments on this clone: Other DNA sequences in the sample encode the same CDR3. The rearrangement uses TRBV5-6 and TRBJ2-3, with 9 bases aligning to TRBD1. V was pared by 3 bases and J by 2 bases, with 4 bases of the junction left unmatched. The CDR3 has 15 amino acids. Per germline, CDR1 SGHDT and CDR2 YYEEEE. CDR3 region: CASSYRDRDTDTQYF. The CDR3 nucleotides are TGTGCCAGCAGCTACCGGGACAGGGACACAGATACGCAGTATTTT.

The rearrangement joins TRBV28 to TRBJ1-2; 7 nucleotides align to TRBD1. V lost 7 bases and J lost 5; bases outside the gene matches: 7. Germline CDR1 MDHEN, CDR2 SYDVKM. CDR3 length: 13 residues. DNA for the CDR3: TGTGCCAGCAAGGGGACAGCCACTTATGGCTACACCTTC. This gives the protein CASKGTATYGYTF.

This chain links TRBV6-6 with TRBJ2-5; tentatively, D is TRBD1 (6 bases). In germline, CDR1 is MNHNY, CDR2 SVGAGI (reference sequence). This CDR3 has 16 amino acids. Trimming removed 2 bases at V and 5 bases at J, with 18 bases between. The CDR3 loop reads CASSYPARGRSETQYF. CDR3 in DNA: TGTGCCAGCAGTTACCCTGCCAGGGGCCGAAGTGAGACCCAGTACTTC.

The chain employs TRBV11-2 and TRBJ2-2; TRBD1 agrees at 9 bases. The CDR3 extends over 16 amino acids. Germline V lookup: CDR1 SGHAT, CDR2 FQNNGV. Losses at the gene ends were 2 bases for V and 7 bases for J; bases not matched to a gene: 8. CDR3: CASSLSGQGFGGELFF. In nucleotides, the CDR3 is TGTGCCAGCAGCTTATCGGGACAGGGTTTTGGCGGGGAGCTGTTTTTT.

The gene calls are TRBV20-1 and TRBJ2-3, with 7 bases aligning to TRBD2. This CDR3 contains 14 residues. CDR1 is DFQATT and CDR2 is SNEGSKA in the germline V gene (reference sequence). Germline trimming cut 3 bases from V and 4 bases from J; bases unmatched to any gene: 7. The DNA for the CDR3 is TGCAGTGCTAGTTCCCCAACTAGCGCAGATACGCAGTATTTT. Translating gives CSASSPTSADTQYF.

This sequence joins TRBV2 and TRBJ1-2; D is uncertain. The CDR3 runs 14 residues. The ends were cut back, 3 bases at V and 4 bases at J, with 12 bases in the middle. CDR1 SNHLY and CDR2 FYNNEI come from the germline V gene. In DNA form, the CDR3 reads TGTGCCAGCAGTGATGGACCCTTCGTCTATGGCTACACCTTC. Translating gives CASSDGPFVYGYTF.

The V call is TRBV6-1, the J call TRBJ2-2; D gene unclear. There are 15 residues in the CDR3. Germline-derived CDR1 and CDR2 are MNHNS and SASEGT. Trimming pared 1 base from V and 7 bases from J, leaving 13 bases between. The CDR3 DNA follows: TGTGCCAGCAGTGAAGTCAGGCAGCCCATCGGGGAGCTGTTTTTT. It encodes CASSEVRQPIGELFF.

The CDR3 bases are TGTGCCAGCAGCTTATTGGGGGGCCAGCTTCCCACCTTC. Translated: CASSLLGGQLPTF. This chain joins TRBV7-3 and TRBJ1-2, with D perhaps TRBD1 (6 bases). Trimming took 2 bases from V and 13 from J, leaving 17 bases between them. CDR3 length: 13 amino acids. CDR1 SGHTA and CDR2 FQGTGA come from the germline V gene.